What follows are 14 T cell receptor beta chains derived from one specimen sequenced in a study of blood T cells in healthy people across ages. Primed by a sample-barcoded 5' primer and a J-beta primer mix, a second PCR proceeded for 7 to 11 cycles. TCRdb passed the 5' RACE reads through MiXCR, listing each CDR3 protein once. The top ten clones hold approximately 4% of a sample with about 560,000 distinct CDR3 sequences, about 27% of them seen once. The same data also went into a second study, on T cells of mothers and their children.

The sample consisted of blood. The receptors shown here come from a boy aged 2 to 10 in good health.

This clonotype was counted between two and nine times. The chain has TRBV12-3 or TRBV12-4 and TRBJ2-5, with 8 bases aligning to TRBD1. The CDR3 is 13 amino acids. Losses at the gene ends were 4 bases for V and 7 bases for J; bases not matched to a gene: 5. In DNA, the CDR3 is TGTGCCAGCAGTTACGGACAGGGAGGGACCCAGTACTTC. It codes for CASSYGQGGTQYF.

This clonotype was observed a handful of times. This CDR3 reads CSARGTPAKNIQYF. The DNA for the CDR3 is TGCAGTGCTAGAGGGACCCCAGCCAAAAACATTCAGTACTTC. The chain carries TRBV20-1 and TRBJ2-4; D call uncertain. The CDR3 is 14 amino acids. CDR1 DFQATT and CDR2 SNEGSKA come from the germline V gene (reference sequence). Deletions cut 1 base from V and 0 bases from J, with 7 bases between.

This clonotype was detected ten times or more. The chain employs TRBV29-1 and TRBJ2-1; 12 bases match TRBD2. Germline CDR1 reads SQVTM; CDR2 reads ANQGSEA. The junction had 2 bases not matched to a gene; V was cut back by 6 bases and J by 8 bases. The CDR3 consists of 12 residues. CDR3 nucleotide sequence: TGCAGCGTCCGACTAGCGGGAGATGAGCAGTTCTTC. Protein: CSVRLAGDEQFF.

As to this clonotype: The CDR3 carries no conserved terminal phenylalanine or tryptophan, so it likely arises from a read error. The chain combines TRBV7-2 with TRBJ2-1; unclear D gene. V was clipped by 2 bases and J by 8 bases, with 10 bases between them. Looked up from germline, CDR1 is SGHTA and CDR2 is FQGNSA. The CDR3 length is 13 residues. The CDR3 sequence is CASSLNYFDEQFL. The DNA of the CDR3 is TGTGCCAGCAGCTTAAACTATTTCGATGAGCAGTTCCTC.

About this clonotype itself: The missing conserved phenylalanine or tryptophan at the end of this CDR3 makes a read error likely. This chain links TRBV20-1 with TRBJ1-1; D gene ambiguous. The CDR3 has 13 amino acids. CDR1 is DFQATT and CDR2 is SNEGSKA in the germline V gene (reference sequence). V gave up 4 bases and J gave up 4 bases, with 13 bases separating them. CDR3 loop: CSAKRWSSTEAFS. In nucleotides, the CDR3 is TGCAGTGCTAAGAGATGGAGTAGCACTGAAGCTTTCTCT.

This clonotype was seen a few times. The CDR3 does not end in the conserved phenylalanine or tryptophan, so this is likely a read error. The chain joins TRBV12-3 or TRBV12-4 to TRBJ2-3; 11 positions match TRBD2. V was clipped by 2 bases and J by 4 bases; unmatched bases: 5. The CDR3 consists of 16 residues. CDR3 amino acids: CASSLIAGGPADTQYS. The CDR3 nucleotides are TGTGCCAGCAGTTTAATAGCGGGAGGGCCAGCAGATACGCAGTATTCT.

This chain uses TRBV28 with TRBJ2-2; no clear D gene. Germline values: CDR1 MDHEN, CDR2 SYDVKM. The CDR3 length is 14 residues. Trimming stripped 2 bases from V and 4 bases from J, with 8 bases between. The CDR3 sequence: CASSLPRPTGELFF. CDR3 coding DNA: TGTGCCAGCAGTTTACCCCGGCCCACCGGGGAGCTGTTTTTT.

This chain joins TRBV5-4 and TRBJ2-1; D gene ambiguous. Trimming stripped 0 bases from V and 5 bases from J, with 9 bases between. The CDR3 contains 14 residues. CDR1 and CDR2 (germline): SGHNT, YYREEE (reference sequence). CDR3 DNA: TGTGCCAGCAGCTTGGAGGCATCGGACAATGAGCAGTTCTTC. It codes for CASSLEASDNEQFF.

In its sample, this clonotype was seen a few times. The genes are TRBV5-1 and TRBJ2-6, with 8 bases matching TRBD2. The germline V gene encodes CDR1 SGHRS and CDR2 YFSETQ. The V segment lost 0 bases and the J segment 0 bases; nucleotides outside the gene matches: 11. There are 20 residues in the CDR3. DNA for the CDR3: TGCGCCAGCAGCTTGGATTTTCGTAGCGGGATTCCCTCTGGGGCCAACGTCCTGACTTTC. The encoded protein is CASSLDFRSGIPSGANVLTF.

The chain carries TRBV28 and TRBJ2-5, with 11 bases identical to TRBD2. Germline V gene data show CDR1 as MDHEN and CDR2 as SYDVKM. The CDR3 has 16 amino acids. The trim removed 11 bases at V and 1 base at J, leaving 12 bases unmatched. This CDR3 is CAGGIAGGPVQETQYF. The CDR3 DNA reads TGTGCCGGGGGTATAGCGGGAGGGCCTGTCCAAGAGACCCAGTACTTC. Together with reference TRBV28 and TRBJ2-5, the CDR3 gives the full variable domain: DVKVTQSSRYLVKRTGEKVFLECVQDMDHENMFWYRQDPGLGLRLIYFSYDVKMKEKGDIPEGYSVSREKKERFSLILESASTNQTSMYLCAGGIAGGPVQETQYFGPGTRLLVL.

For this clonotype: The junction and the germline gene differ at one end; a read error may be behind it. V usage is TRBV15 and J usage is TRBJ2-7; no definite D call. The CDR3 contains 14 residues. Germline V gene lookup returns CDR1 LNHNV and CDR2 YYDKDF (reference sequence). The CDR3: CATRSAVVTYEQCF. DNA of the CDR3: TGTGCCACCAGGTCGGCCGTTGTCACCTACGAGCAGTGCTTC.

This clonotype was seen more than once but under ten times. V gene TRBV29-1 combines with J gene TRBJ1-6, with TRBD1 matching over 9 bases. The CDR3 length is 14 residues. V gave up 4 bases and J gave up 6 bases; unmatched junction bases: 4. In germline, CDR1 is SQVTM, CDR2 ANQGSEA. CDR3 sequence (DNA): TGCAGCGTTGCTGACAGGGGGGCTAATTCACCCCTCCACTTT. Translation: CSVADRGANSPLHF.

The chain uses TRBV5-1 and TRBJ2-1; perhaps TRBD1 as D (6 bases). The germline V gene has CDR1 SGHRS and CDR2 YFSETQ. V lost 0 bases, J lost 6 bases, and 13 bases lay in between. The CDR3 totals 15 residues. DNA of the CDR3: TGCGCCAGCAGCTTGGACCCAGGGGCTTCCAATGAGCAGTTCTTC. Translation gives CASSLDPGASNEQFF.

The chain employs TRBV20-1 and TRBJ2-5; tentative D call: TRBD1 (6 bases). The germline V and J ends were trimmed by 4 bases and 5 bases, with 11 bases remaining between them. The CDR3 runs to 12 residues. Germline loops: CDR1 DFQATT, CDR2 SNEGSKA (reference sequence). CDR3 in amino acids: CSATPGVETQYF. The CDR3 DNA sequence: TGCAGTGCTACTCCAGGGGTTGAGACCCAGTACTTC.